Shown below are 13 T cell receptor beta chains from a single sample sequenced in a study of cytotoxic CD8 clonotypes in ibrutinib-treated CLL. The table came from immunoSEQ multiplex PCR; TCRdb's copy has only in-frame clones and leaves some out. Of 50,000 or so clones in the sample, approximately 87% were seen once. This specimen consisted of PBMCs, obtained after 24 months of ibrutinib treatment. The receptors originated from a human donor with chronic lymphocytic leukemia.

The V call is TRBV9, the J call TRBJ1-5, with D perhaps matching TRBD1 (6 bases). The CDR3 totals 15 residues. CDR1 is SGDLS, CDR2 YYNGEE, per germline. V was pared by 4 bases and J by 7 bases, with 18 bases between. CDR3 DNA: TGTGCCAGCAGCAGTAGCGAGGGGGTGAACCAGCCCCAGCATTTT. This sequence encodes CASSSSEGVNQPQHF.

The rearrangement joins TRBV5-1 to TRBJ2-7; D is possibly TRBD2 (5 bases). The CDR3 is 14 residues long. V lost 0 bases and J lost 1, with 8 bases in between. The germline CDR1 and CDR2 sequences are SGHRS and YFSETQ. The CDR3 loop is CASSLDSVSYEQYF. CDR3 bases: TGCGCCAGCAGCTTGGATAGCGTGTCCTACGAGCAGTACTTC.

The table lists this clone with a few counts. The chain uses TRBV27 and TRBJ1-2; 12 nucleotides agree with TRBD1. Unmatched junction bases numbered 5, after V lost 1 base and J lost 8 bases. In germline, CDR1 is MNHEY, CDR2 SMNVEV (reference sequence). This CDR3 contains 15 residues. The chain's CDR3 is CASSLLGQGAGGYTF. In DNA form, the CDR3 reads TGTGCCAGCAGTTTATTGGGACAGGGGGCGGGAGGCTACACCTTC.

The chain uses TRBV2 and TRBJ1-1, with D possibly TRBD1 on 5 matching bases. Germline CDR1 reads SNHLY; CDR2 reads FYNNEI. V was cut by 4 bases and J by 1 base, with 13 bases left in between. The CDR3 totals 15 residues. This chain's CDR3 is CASSGGSRKNTEAFF. DNA of the CDR3: TGTGCCAGCAGTGGGGGGTCCAGAAAGAACACTGAAGCTTTCTTT.

This clone was counted a single time. CDR3 protein: CASSYQRDPPGEQYF. CDR3 bases: TGTGCCAGCAGTTACCAGCGGGATCCCCCTGGCGAGCAGTACTTC. This chain uses TRBV6-5 with TRBJ2-7, with 7 bases lining up with TRBD2. Trimming at V came to 2 bases and at J to 6 bases, leaving 10 bases not matched to a gene. The CDR3 length is 15 residues. CDR1 and CDR2 (germline): MNHEY, SVGAGI.

The J gene is TRBJ2-5, the V gene TRBV7-9; 7 nucleotides agree with TRBD1. V gave up 6 bases and J gave up 5 bases; unmatched junction bases: 15. The CDR3 spans 16 residues. Germline assignment: CDR1 SEHNR and CDR2 FQNEAQ (reference sequence). The CDR3 sequence: CASSSTPRGPGETQYF. The CDR3 DNA reads TGTGCCAGCAGTTCCACTCCGAGGGGGCCTGGGGAGACCCAGTACTTC.

The chain has TRBV29-1 and TRBJ2-1, with 9 bases that match TRBD2. This CDR3 is 15 amino acids long. Losses at the gene ends were 4 bases for V and 7 bases for J; bases not matched to a gene: 11. Looked up from germline, CDR1 is SQVTM and CDR2 is ANQGSEA. The CDR3 loop is CSVGAAGGRGNEQFF. The CDR3 region has the DNA TGCAGCGTTGGTGCCGCGGGGGGGAGAGGTAATGAGCAGTTCTTC.

This clone was seen more than once but under ten times. The chain has TRBV28 and TRBJ2-2; the D is unclear. CDR3 length: 14 amino acids. The germline V and J ends were trimmed by 6 bases and 5 bases, with 13 bases remaining between them. The germline CDR1 and CDR2 sequences are MDHEN and SYDVKM. The CDR3 sequence: CASRVGRRTGELFF. Here the CDR3 DNA reads TGTGCCAGCAGGGTGGGCCGGCGGACCGGGGAGCTGTTTTTT.

This clone was detected a few times. This chain links TRBV28 with TRBJ2-1; D perhaps matches TRBD2 (10 bases). The V and J ends lost 4 bases and 7 bases respectively, with 26 bases between them. The CDR3 extends over 18 amino acids. CDR1 is MDHEN, CDR2 SYDVKM, per germline. This chain's CDR3 is CASSSIDFTSGTGNEQFF. In nucleotides, the CDR3 is TGTGCCAGCAGTTCAATAGACTTTACTAGCGGGACAGGGAATGAGCAGTTCTTC.

The chain recombines TRBV6-1 with TRBJ2-3; 9 bases map to TRBD1. V was pared by 3 bases and J by 3 bases, with 13 bases of the junction left unmatched. Germline V gene sequence: CDR1 MNHNS, CDR2 SASEGT. The CDR3 has 18 residues. The CDR3 DNA reads TGTGCCAGCAGTGAGCTAACCGGGACAGGGATACGTACAGATACGCAGTATTTT. Residues: CASSELTGTGIRTDTQYF.

The CDR3 nucleotides read TGCAGCGTTTATGTAGGTGACTACGAGCAGTACTTC. Encoded protein: CSVYVGDYEQYF. V usage is TRBV29-1 and J usage is TRBJ2-7; D is unresolved. With 5 bases removed from V and 3 bases from J, the gap between germline ends came to 11 bases. The CDR3 spans 12 residues. CDR1 and CDR2 from the germline V gene are SQVTM and ANQGSEA.

The rearrangement uses TRBV6-6 and TRBJ1-1, with D tentatively TRBD1 (5 bases). The CDR3 has 16 residues. Trimming took 3 bases from V and 8 from J, leaving 22 bases between them. Germline V gene lookup returns CDR1 MNHNY and CDR2 SVGAGI (reference sequence). Here the CDR3 reads CASSYLALGVGGEAFF. The CDR3 coding sequence is TGTGCCAGCAGTTATCTCGCCCTCGGGGTGGGGGGAGAAGCTTTCTTT.

The rearrangement links TRBV11-2 to TRBJ2-7, with TRBD2 identical over 7 bases. Germline V lookup: CDR1 SGHAT, CDR2 FQNNGV. Trimming took 6 bases from V and 1 from J; bases not matched to a gene: 12. The CDR3 extends over 16 amino acids. CDR3 DNA: TGTGCCAGCAGTATAGGGCGGGGGTTCCTTTCCTACGAGCAGTACTTC. It codes for CASSIGRGFLSYEQYF.